These 17 T cell receptor beta chains share one sample of origin, sequenced in a study of cytomegalovirus exposure and HLA in healthy donors. Primers for the PCR totalled 60 Vbeta and 13 Jbeta. This table comes from immunoSEQ multiplex PCR, and its TCRdb copy is limited to in-frame clones, with some not included. This table holds 130,000 or so clones, roughly 80% found once. Material for sequencing was PBMCs. These receptors were obtained from a female donor in good health and CMV-seronegative.

This chain links TRBV4-1 with TRBJ1-2; 7 bases line up with TRBD1. Looked up from germline, CDR1 is MGHRA and CDR2 is YSYEKL. The J segment lost 7 bases and the V segment lost 5 bases, leaving 13 bases of the junction unmatched. This CDR3 spans 15 amino acids. This chain's CDR3 is CASSAQRQGRRGYTF. As DNA, the CDR3 is TGCGCCAGCAGCGCACAGCGACAGGGTCGGCGTGGCTACACCTTC.

J is TRBJ2-7 and V is TRBV6-6; TRBD2 aligns across 11 bases. From germline, CDR1 is MNHNY and CDR2 SVGAGI (reference sequence). The trim removed 6 bases at V and 2 bases at J, leaving 6 bases unmatched. This CDR3 comprises 15 residues. CDR3 DNA: TGTGCCAGCAGCATCGGACTAGCGGGCGCCTACGAGCAGTACTTC. This gives the protein CASSIGLAGAYEQYF.

This clone was seen once. The rearrangement links TRBV21-1 to TRBJ1-2; the D call TRBD1 from the table was never checked on the DNA. TRBV21-1 is marked as a pseudogene. The CDR3 extends over 13 amino acids. The CDR3 reads CASRQVPFYGYTF. The CDR3 region has the DNA TGTGCCAGCAGACAGGTACCTTTCTATGGCTACACCTTC.

The chain employs TRBV7-8 and TRBJ2-4; 7 nucleotides line up with TRBD1. Germline-derived CDR1 and CDR2 are SGHVS and FQNEAQ. The junction had 5 bases not matched to a gene; V was cut back by 5 bases and J by 1 base. CDR3 length equals 15 residues. Here the CDR3 reads CASSPRQGAKNIQYF. In nucleotides, the CDR3 is TGTGCCAGCAGCCCTAGACAGGGTGCCAAAAACATTCAGTACTTC.

This sequence joins TRBV5-5 and TRBJ1-2, with D maybe TRBD1 (5 bases). CDR1 and CDR2 (germline): SGHKS, YYEKEE (reference sequence). The CDR3 totals 16 residues. V dropped 0 bases and J dropped 8 bases, with 20 bases sitting between them. The CDR3 bases are TGTGCCAGCAGCTTGGCCGGACGCGGGGCCTCGGGGGGCTACACCTTC. Amino acids: CASSLAGRGASGGYTF.

The chain links TRBV7-8 to TRBJ2-7; TRBD1 is a possible D gene (5 bases). The CDR3 is 14 amino acids. Trimming shortened V by 1 base and J by 0 bases, and 7 bases separated the two germline ends. Germline V CDR1 and CDR2: SGHVS, FQNEAQ. CDR3 protein: CASSLVDSSYEQYF. The CDR3 region has the DNA TGTGCCAGCAGCTTAGTCGACAGCTCCTACGAGCAGTACTTC.

This chain links TRBV9 with TRBJ2-1; D is possibly TRBD2 (6 bases). The V gene lost 3 bases and the J gene lost 9 bases, with 19 bases spanning the gap. This CDR3 is 15 amino acids long. Germline CDR1 is SGDLS and CDR2 is YYNGEE. The CDR3 loop reads CASSERGIPYGEQFF. DNA of the CDR3: TGTGCCAGCAGCGAGCGCGGGATACCCTACGGTGAGCAGTTCTTC.

The V call is TRBV11-3, the J call TRBJ2-1, with D unresolved. Per the germline V gene, CDR1 is SGHNT and CDR2 is YENEEA. V was cut by 9 bases and J by 1 base, with 7 bases left in between. There are 12 residues in the CDR3. CDR3: CASTSSYNEQFF. DNA of the CDR3: TGTGCCAGTACCAGTTCCTACAATGAGCAGTTCTTC.

The CDR3 loop reads CASSGQGACGYTF. The CDR3 DNA sequence: TGTGCCAGCTCGGGACAGGGGGCCTGTGGCTACACCTTC. The genes are TRBV27 and TRBJ1-2; 12 positions match TRBD1. The V segment lost 8 bases and the J segment 7 bases; nucleotides outside the gene matches: 5. The germline CDR1 and CDR2 sequences are MNHEY and SMNVEV (reference sequence). This CDR3 comprises 13 residues.

This chain joins TRBV7-2 and TRBJ1-1; D remains ambiguous. Germline V gene sequence: CDR1 SGHTA, CDR2 FQGNSA. V shed 1 base and J shed 5 bases, with 8 bases lying between them. The CDR3 totals 13 residues. CDR3 residues: CASSLDRVTEAFF. Written as DNA, the CDR3 is TGTGCCAGCAGCTTAGATCGGGTTACTGAAGCTTTCTTT.

V is TRBV28 and J is TRBJ2-7, with a weak D call TRBD1 (6 bases). The CDR3 totals 14 residues. Trimming removed 5 bases at V and 1 base at J, with 12 bases between. Per the germline V gene, CDR1 is MDHEN and CDR2 is SYDVKM. CDR3 loop: CASSPLTGSYEQYF. CDR3 sequence (DNA): TGTGCCAGCAGTCCTCTGACAGGTTCCTACGAGCAGTACTTC.

The sample holds one count of this clone. This sequence joins TRBV5-1 and TRBJ2-7, with unresolved D. Germline CDR1 SGHRS, CDR2 YFSETQ. The CDR3 has 14 amino acids. The V and J ends lost 0 bases and 2 bases respectively, with 9 bases between them. In nucleotides, the CDR3 is TGCGCCAGCAGCTTGGGGCTCCAACCCTACGAGCAGTACTTC. This sequence encodes CASSLGLQPYEQYF.

The chain carries TRBV5-1 and TRBJ2-7, with D tentatively TRBD1 (7 bases). Germline loops: CDR1 SGHRS, CDR2 YFSETQ. CDR3 length equals 16 residues. The V and J ends lost 2 bases and 0 bases respectively, with 15 bases between them. The CDR3 coding sequence is TGCGCCAGCAGCTTAGCTGCGGGACAGAGCTCCTACGAGCAGTACTTC. It encodes CASSLAAGQSSYEQYF. Based on the CDR3 plus reference TRBV5-1 and TRBJ2-7, the full variable domain is KAGVTQTPRYLIKTRGQQVTLSCSPISGHRSVSWYQQTPGQGLQFLFEYFSETQRNKGNFPGRFSGRQFSNSRSEMNVSTLELGDSALYLCASSLAAGQSSYEQYFGPGTRLTVT.

J is TRBJ2-3 and V is TRBV11-3; perhaps TRBD2 as D (5 bases). This CDR3 comprises 17 residues. The V and J ends lost 1 base and 0 bases respectively, with 14 bases between them. Germline lookup yields CDR1 SGHNT and CDR2 YENEEA. The CDR3 bases are TGTGCCAGCAGCTTAGTCTCCGGCGGGTCTAGCACAGATACGCAGTATTTT. Amino acids: CASSLVSGGSSTDTQYF.

The rearrangement links TRBV30 to TRBJ2-5; D is perhaps TRBD1 (6 bases). Between the trimmed V and J ends, which lost 2 bases and 2 bases, there was a span of 9 bases. The CDR3 runs 13 residues. Germline CDR1 is GTSNPN and CDR2 is SVGIG (reference sequence). DNA for the CDR3: TGTGCCTGGAGTCAGGGGACACAAGAGACCCAGTACTTC. Translating it yields CAWSQGTQETQYF.

This clone was recorded a few times. CDR3 residues: CASSSAHKAGGLYEQYF. As DNA, the CDR3 is TGTGCCAGCAGCTCAGCCCACAAAGCGGGAGGGCTGTACGAGCAGTACTTC. The chain joins TRBV5-6 to TRBJ2-7; 10 nucleotides align to TRBD2. CDR3 size: 17 residues. V trimming: 3 bases; J trimming: 4 bases; junction bases outside the gene matches: 13. Germline V CDR1 and CDR2: SGHDT, YYEEEE.

In nucleotides, the CDR3 is TGTGCCAGCAATCATGGGCAAAACACTGAAGCTTTCTTT. It specifies CASNHGQNTEAFF. The chain recombines TRBV6-1 with TRBJ1-1; D is unclear. Trimming left V 7 bases short and J 2 bases short, with 11 bases between. This CDR3 region has 13 residues. CDR1 is MNHNS, CDR2 SASEGT, per germline.